The 16 T cell receptor beta chains presented below share a single source sample, sequenced in a study of siplizumab effects on memory and regulatory T cells. Method: immunoSEQ multiplex PCR; TCRdb's copy keeps in-frame clones and lacks some. Among 75,000 to 100,000 clones listed, 85% to 95% were seen once. Sequencing was done on a sample of non-Treg CD4+ T cells sorted from blood. The receptors derive from a human donor in good health.

The chain carries TRBV7-6 and TRBJ1-4; 9 bases are shared with TRBD1. The CDR3 covers 17 residues. Germline V gene sequence: CDR1 SGHVS, CDR2 FNYEAQ. V was clipped by 5 bases and J by 0 bases; unmatched bases: 7. The CDR3 protein is CASSPRDRAATNEKLFF. CDR3 bases: TGTGCCAGCAGCCCCCGGGACAGGGCAGCAACTAATGAAAAACTGTTTTTT.

The rearrangement uses TRBV2 and TRBJ2-7; 9 nucleotides match TRBD1. The length of the CDR3 is 14 residues. The germline V gene has CDR1 SNHLY and CDR2 FYNNEI. Losses at the gene ends were 3 bases for V and 8 bases for J; bases not matched to a gene: 8. The CDR3: CASSDSGTGSKQYF. The CDR3 nucleotides read TGTGCCAGCAGTGACTCGGGGACAGGGTCTAAGCAGTACTTC.

V gene TRBV9 combines with J gene TRBJ1-2, with D possibly TRBD1 on 6 matching bases. CDR3 length: 14 residues. V dropped 3 bases and J dropped 4 bases, with 13 bases sitting between them. Germline V gene data show CDR1 as SGDLS and CDR2 as YYNGEE. The CDR3 sequence is CASSDRVGGYGYTF. CDR3 nucleotides: TGTGCCAGCAGCGACAGGGTAGGAGGCTATGGCTACACCTTC.

CDR3 DNA sequence: TGTGCCAGCAGCGTAGAAAGCCTTTTTTCCTACAATGAGCAGTTCTTC. Encoded protein: CASSVESLFSYNEQFF. This chain links TRBV9 with TRBJ2-1, with D uncertain. Trimming cost V 0 bases and J 1 base, with 11 bases left between them. Germline V lookup: CDR1 SGDLS, CDR2 YYNGEE. This CDR3 is built from 16 residues. Full variable domain (rest looked up from reference TRBV9 and TRBJ2-1): DSGVTQTPKHLITATGQRVTLRCSPRSGDLSVYWYQQSLDQGLQFLIQYYNGEERAKGNILERFSAQQFPDLHSELNLSSLELGDSALYFCASSVESLFSYNEQFFGPGTRLTVL.

The CDR3 here is CASSRQVRQPQHF. The DNA of the CDR3 is TGTGCCAGCAGCCGACAGGTGAGACAGCCCCAGCATTTT. This chain links TRBV6-5 with TRBJ1-5, with a possible D match to TRBD1 (6 bases). The V and J ends lost 6 bases and 7 bases respectively, with 13 bases between them. The CDR3 covers 13 residues. Germline V gene data show CDR1 as MNHEY and CDR2 as SVGAGI.

The gene calls are TRBV27 and TRBJ1-4; TRBD1 matches 8 bases. Germline CDR1 MNHEY, CDR2 SMNVEV (reference sequence). CDR3 length equals 16 residues. J gave up 4 bases and V 6 bases, and 10 bases lay outside the gene matches. This CDR3 reads CASSPSDRVINEKLFF. For the CDR3, the DNA is TGTGCCAGCAGCCCCTCGGACAGGGTCATTAATGAAAAACTGTTTTTT. Full variable domain (outside the CDR3, taken from reference TRBV27 and TRBJ1-4): EAQVTQNPRYLITVTGKKLTVTCSQNMNHEYMSWYRQDPGLGLRQIYYSMNVEVTDKGDVPEGYKVSRKEKRNFPLILESPSPNQTSLYFCASSPSDRVINEKLFFGSGTQLSVL.

DNA for the CDR3: TGTGCCACCAGCAGAGATATCTACGAGCAGTACTTC. Encoded protein: CATSRDIYEQYF. The V call is TRBV15, the J call TRBJ2-7; D not certain. Germline assignment: CDR1 LNHNV and CDR2 YYDKDF (reference sequence). V lost 0 bases and J 3 bases, leaving 3 bases between the germline ends. The CDR3 contains 12 residues. Variable domain in full (rest from reference TRBV15 and TRBJ2-7): DAMVIQNPRYQVTQFGKPVTLSCSQTLNHNVMYWYQQKSSQAPKLLFHYYDKDFNNEADTPDNFQSRRPNTSFCFLDIRSPGLGDTAMYLCATSRDIYEQYFGPGTRLTVT.

This chain uses TRBV14 with TRBJ2-2; D is perhaps TRBD1 (5 bases). Germline V gene lookup returns CDR1 SGHDN and CDR2 FVKESK. Deletions cut 4 bases from V and 7 bases from J, with 10 bases between. The CDR3 runs 13 residues. CDR3 sequence reads: CASSLQGVGELFF. The CDR3 bases are TGTGCCAGCAGCCTTCAGGGTGTCGGGGAGCTGTTTTTT.

This rearrangement joins TRBV6-1 to TRBJ2-7; D could derive from TRBD1 or TRBD2 (6 bases each). Per the germline V gene, CDR1 is MNHNS and CDR2 is SASEGT. The CDR3 contains 14 residues. V lost 2 bases and J 7 bases, leaving 15 bases between the germline ends. CDR3 amino acids: CASSERGRVAEQYF. The CDR3 nucleotides read TGTGCCAGCAGTGAACGGGGGCGGGTCGCGGAGCAGTACTTC.

The chain uses TRBV6-5 and TRBJ2-4; 11 bases fit TRBD2. This CDR3 region has 15 residues. Germline V gene sequence: CDR1 MNHEY, CDR2 SVGAGI. V shed 6 bases, J shed 9 bases, and the junction held 10 bases outside the gene matches. CDR3 nucleotides: TGTGCCAGCAGGATAGCGGGAGGGGGGGAAGGCATTCAGTACTTC. This sequence encodes CASRIAGGGEGIQYF.

For the CDR3, the DNA is TGTGCCAGCAGCTTAGTCCGGCGGCTAGCGGGTTACGAGCAGTACTTC. As protein: CASSLVRRLAGYEQYF. The genes are TRBV11-2 and TRBJ2-7, with 8 bases aligning to TRBD2. Germline CDR1 and CDR2: SGHAT and FQNNGV. CDR3 length: 16 residues. V lost 1 base and J lost 4; bases outside the gene matches: 9. The whole variable domain, filled in from reference TRBV11-2 and TRBJ2-7, reads EAGVAQSPRYKIIEKRQSVAFWCNPISGHATLYWYQQILGQGPKLLIQFQNNGVVDDSQLPKDRFSAERLKGVDSTLKIQPAKLEDSAVYLCASSLVRRLAGYEQYFGPGTRLTVT.

J is TRBJ2-1 and V is TRBV6-6; D is possibly TRBD1 (5 bases). Trimming cost V 8 bases and J 1 base, with 12 bases left between them. This CDR3 spans 14 amino acids. Per the germline V gene, CDR1 is MNHNY and CDR2 is SVGAGI (reference sequence). The CDR3 sequence: CASSAQASYNEQFF. CDR3 bases: TGTGCCAGCTCAGCACAGGCGTCCTACAATGAGCAGTTCTTC.

The chain joins TRBV5-6 to TRBJ2-3; D uncertain. From germline, CDR1 is SGHDT and CDR2 YYEEEE. This CDR3 spans 13 amino acids. V lost 2 bases and J lost 1, with 5 bases in between. The CDR3 spells CASSFRGTDTQYF. The DNA for the CDR3 is TGTGCCAGCAGCTTTAGGGGCACAGATACGCAGTATTTT. The entire variable domain, with the rest obtained from reference TRBV5-6 and TRBJ2-3, is as follows: DAGVTQSPTHLIKTRGQQVTLRCSPKSGHDTVSWYQQALGQGPQFIFQYYEEEERQRGNFPDRFSGHQFPNYSSELNVNALLLGDSALYLCASSFRGTDTQYFGPGTRLTVL.

J is TRBJ2-5 and V is TRBV27; the match to TRBD1 covers 9 bases. Germline V gene sequence: CDR1 MNHEY, CDR2 SMNVEV (reference sequence). V gave up 0 bases and J gave up 4 bases; unmatched junction bases: 3. This CDR3 region has 15 residues. CDR3 loop: CASSLSGTGRETQYF. The DNA for the CDR3 is TGTGCCAGCAGTTTATCGGGGACAGGGCGAGAGACCCAGTACTTC.

The chain links TRBV10-1 to TRBJ2-3; 9 bases match TRBD2. The germline CDR1 and CDR2 sequences are WNHNN and SYGVQD (reference sequence). V shed 3 bases and J 3 bases; nucleotides not matched to a gene: 7. The CDR3 length is 16 residues. The chain's CDR3 is CASSDTGTSRTDTQYF. The DNA of the CDR3 is TGCGCCAGCAGTGATACCGGGACTAGCAGAACAGATACGCAGTATTTT.

The chain carries TRBV28 and TRBJ2-3, with TRBD1 as a possible D gene (8 bases). The CDR3 runs 13 residues. V shed 6 bases and J shed 10 bases, with 17 bases lying between them. From germline, CDR1 is MDHEN and CDR2 SYDVKM. The CDR3 DNA reads as TGTGCCAGCAGACGGAACAGGGGGAGGGCGCAGTATTTT. Translating it yields CASRRNRGRAQYF.